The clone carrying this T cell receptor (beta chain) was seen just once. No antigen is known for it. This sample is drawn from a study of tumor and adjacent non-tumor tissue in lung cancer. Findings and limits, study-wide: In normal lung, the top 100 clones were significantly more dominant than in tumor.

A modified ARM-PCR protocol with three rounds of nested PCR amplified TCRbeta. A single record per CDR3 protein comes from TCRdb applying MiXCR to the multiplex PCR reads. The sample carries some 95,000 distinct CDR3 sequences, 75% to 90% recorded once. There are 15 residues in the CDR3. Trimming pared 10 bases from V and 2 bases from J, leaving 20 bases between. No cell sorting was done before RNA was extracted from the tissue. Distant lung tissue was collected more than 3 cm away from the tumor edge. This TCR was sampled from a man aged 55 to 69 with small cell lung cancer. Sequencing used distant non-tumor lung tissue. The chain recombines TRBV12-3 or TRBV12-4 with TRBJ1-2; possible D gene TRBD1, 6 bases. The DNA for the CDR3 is TGTGCCAACAGCCAAAAAACCACAGGGAACTATGGCTACACCTTC. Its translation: CANSQKTTGNYGYTF.